These T cell receptor beta chains were read from a single sample in a study of blood T cell repertoires in COVID-19. Repertoires were generated with immunoSEQ multiplex PCR, while TCRdb's copy carries only in-frame clones and drops some. In the table there are 150,000 to 190,000 clones, approximately 91% of which are singletons. Sequencing input: peripheral blood. The receptor source for this set is an older woman with acute or convalescent COVID-19. Each CDR3 is given with its conserved first and last residue. D genes are given only for firm matches. Size is omitted from some rows. Given values are once, few, many or a class for expanded clones.

-	TRBJ1-5	TRBV28	-	TGTGCCAGCAGTTTAACCCAGGCCAATCAGCCCCAGCATTTT	CASSLTQANQPQHF
few	TRBJ1-1	TRBV4-2	TRBD1	TGTGCCAGCAGCCAACTGGACAGGGGCATGAACACTGAAGCTTTCTTT	CASSQLDRGMNTEAFF
-	TRBJ1-2	TRBV7-2	TRBD1	TGTGCCAGCAGCCTACGGACAGGGGTTGGCTATGGCTACACCTTC	CASSLRTGVGYGYTF
-	TRBJ1-1	TRBV19	TRBD1	TGTGCCAGTAGTATATATCTCCTCAATAGACAGGGGGCTGGCACTGAAGCTTTCTTT	CASSIYLLNRQGAGTEAFF
-	TRBJ1-5	TRBV7-9	TRBD1	TGTGCCAGCAGCTTCTCGGAAAGACAGGGCGTGTATTTT	CASSFSERQGVYF
-	TRBJ1-4	TRBV19	-	TGTGCCAGTCAATTTAAGGGGGAAAAACTGTTTTTT	CASQFKGEKLFF
-	TRBJ1-1	TRBV7-9	-	TGTGCCAGCAGCCCCGTTTTTGGGCCCTCGGCCAAAGCTTTCTTT	CASSPVFGPSAKAFF
-	TRBJ1-3	TRBV3-1/TRBV3-2	-	TGTGCCAGCAGCCATAGGGGCCAAAGCACCATATATTTT	CASSHRGQSTIYF
few	TRBJ2-5	TRBV25-1	TRBD2	TGTGCCAGCAGTCAACCGGGACTAGCAGAAGAGACCCAGTACTTC	CASSQPGLAEETQYF
-	TRBJ1-2	TRBV5-6	-	TGTGCCAGCAGCTTGTTAGATAACTATGGCTACACCTTC	CASSLLDNYGYTF
-	TRBJ1-2	TRBV30	-	TGTGCCTGGGAACACAGGGCTGGCTACACCTTC	CAWEHRAGYTF
-	TRBJ1-2	TRBV19	-	TGTGCCAGTAGTATGGGAGCAGGAGCTCGATCTAACTATGGCTACACCTTC	CASSMGAGARSNYGYTF
-	TRBJ1-2	TRBV10-3	-	TGTGCCATCAGTTCACGGACTGATAACTATGGCTACACCTTC	CAISSRTDNYGYTF
once	TRBJ1-6	TRBV2	-	TGTGCCAGCAGTACAACAGGGCGCAATTCACCCCTCCACTTT	CASSTTGRNSPLHF
-	TRBJ2-5	TRBV12-3/TRBV12-4	-	TGTGCCAGCAGTTTTGTGGTACTGACCCAGTACTTC	CASSFVVLTQYF
-	TRBJ1-1	TRBV9	TRBD1	TGTGCCAGCAGCGCGGGACAGGAGACTGAAGCTTTCTTT	CASSAGQETEAFF
-	TRBJ1-4	TRBV30	-	TGTGCCTGTACGGGGGGCGCTAATGAAAAACTGTTTTTT	CACTGGANEKLFF
once	TRBJ1-2	TRBV4-2	-	TGTGCCAGCAGCCAAGATCCCCCTAGGTATGGCTACACCTTC	CASSQDPPRYGYTF
-	TRBJ2-1	TRBV18	-	TGTGCCAGCTCACGTGGTGGAGGGGGGGCCGATGAGCAGTTCTTC	CASSRGGGGADEQFF
-	TRBJ1-1	TRBV5-1	-	TGCGCCAGCAGCCCCGGGACAATGAACACTGAAGCTTTCTTT	CASSPGTMNTEAFF
once	TRBJ2-2	TRBV14	-	TGTGCCAGCAGCCAAGATATCCGGGAGCTGTTTTTT	CASSQDIRELFF
once	TRBJ1-6	TRBV19	TRBD1	TGTGCCAGTATCCGGACAGGGGCCAGTTCACCCCTCCACTTT	CASIRTGASSPLHF
-	TRBJ1-1	TRBV28	TRBD1	TGTGCCAGCAGCAGGGGGCCCCATGAAGCTTTCTTT	CASSRGPHEAFF
-	TRBJ2-7	TRBV9	TRBD1	TGTGCCAGCAGTGAGGGGACAGGGTCCTACGAGCAGTACTTC	CASSEGTGSYEQYF
-	TRBJ1-1	TRBV5-1	-	TGCGCCAGCAGCCAGACCGGGGGGTTGGGCCTTGAAGCTTTCTTT	CASSQTGGLGLEAFF
few	TRBJ1-1	TRBV11-2	TRBD1	TGTGCCAGCAGCTTAGTGAGCGGGACAGGATCGGCTGAAGCTTTCTTT	CASSLVSGTGSAEAFF
few	TRBJ1-3	TRBV7-9	-	TGTGCCAGCAGCTTTGAAGAGCGTCCAATTTTT	CASSFEERPIF
-	TRBJ1-2	TRBV28	-	TGTGCCAGCAGCCCGTTAGGACGGAGGCATGGGGATGGCTACACCTTC	CASSPLGRRHGDGYTF
-	TRBJ1-2	TRBV6-5	TRBD1	TGTGCCAGCAGTAGGGGGACAGGGAGAGACTATGGCTACACCTTC	CASSRGTGRDYGYTF
once	TRBJ2-3	TRBV6-5	-	TGTGCCAGCAGTTACGAGGGTTCTATCACAGATACGCAGTATTTT	CASSYEGSITDTQYF
-	TRBJ2-1	TRBV18	TRBD2	TGTGCCAGCTCACCACCGTTCGGTAGCGGGGACTCCTACAATGAGCAGTTCTTC	CASSPPFGSGDSYNEQFF
many	TRBJ1-3	TRBV6-5	-	TGTGCCAGCAGTCCGGACACGTTCTCTGGAAACACCATATATTTT	CASSPDTFSGNTIYF
-	TRBJ2-2	TRBV28	-	TGTGCCAGCAGTTCACCGGCACAGGCTGCTGGGGAGCTGTTTTTT	CASSSPAQAAGELFF
-	TRBJ2-1	TRBV19	-	TGTGCCAGTAGTACCACAGCGGGTGAGCAGTTCTTC	CASSTTAGEQFF
-	TRBJ2-1	TRBV9	-	TGTGCCAGCAGCAGAGGGACCTACAATGAGCAGTTCTTC	CASSRGTYNEQFF
once	TRBJ2-2	TRBV19	-	TGTGCCAGTAGTATGAACAGGGTCGACACCGGGGAGCTGTTTTTT	CASSMNRVDTGELFF
-	TRBJ2-2	TRBV9	TRBD1	TGTGCCAGCAGCGTGCGGACAGGGGGCAACGGGGAGCTGTTTTTT	CASSVRTGGNGELFF
-	TRBJ2-1	TRBV5-1	TRBD1	TGCGCCAGCAGCTTGGCCGCGCAGGGGGCGAATGAGCAGTTCTTC	CASSLAAQGANEQFF
-	TRBJ1-6	TRBV4-1	-	TGCGCCAGCAGCCCTCGGGGGGAGGGGAATTCACCCCTCCACTTT	CASSPRGEGNSPLHF
-	TRBJ2-7	TRBV2	-	TGTGCCAGCGCTGAGGGGGCGGGGTCCTACGAGCAGTACTTC	CASAEGAGSYEQYF
-	TRBJ2-3	TRBV25-1	-	TGTGCCAGCAGCGTTCAGGGTGGAGATACGCAGTATTTT	CASSVQGGDTQYF
-	TRBJ1-3	TRBV6-5	TRBD1	TGTGCCAGCAGTTATTACCAGGGGGGCTCTGGAAACACCATATATTTT	CASSYYQGGSGNTIYF
-	TRBJ1-2	TRBV5-4	TRBD1	TGTGCCAGCAGCTTCCTCGACAGGGACCGATATGGCTACACCTTC	CASSFLDRDRYGYTF
-	TRBJ2-5	TRBV3-1/TRBV3-2	TRBD2	TGTGCCAGCAGCCACGGGGCCCGGGGGGGCCGGGGGGAAGAGACCCAGTACTTC	CASSHGARGGRGEETQYF
-	TRBJ2-7	TRBV12-5	-	TGTGCTAGTGGCCCAGGATACGAGCAGTACTTC	CASGPGYEQYF
-	TRBJ2-3	TRBV6-2/TRBV6-3	-	TGTGCCAGCAGTTACTTAAAGAAGGCACAGATCACAGATACGCAGTATTTT	CASSYLKKAQITDTQYF
-	TRBJ1-5	TRBV19	TRBD1	TGTGCCAGTAGGGGTACAGGGGGTCAGCCCCAGCATTTT	CASRGTGGQPQHF
-	TRBJ1-5	TRBV7-2	-	TGTGCCAGCAGCCCCAGCTGGGCCCAGAATCAGCCCCAGCATTTT	CASSPSWAQNQPQHF
-	TRBJ2-3	TRBV6-5	-	TGTGCCACCTCCCGACAGGGCGGGGCAGATACGCAGTATTTT	CATSRQGGADTQYF
-	TRBJ1-1	TRBV29-1	-	TGCAGCGTTGAAGGGGGCACAAATCTTGAAGCTTTCTTT	CSVEGGTNLEAFF
-	TRBJ1-5	TRBV2	TRBD1	TGTGCCAGCCAGGACAGGGAAAATCAGCCCCAGCATTTT	CASQDRENQPQHF